Listed below are T cell receptor beta chains from one sample, sequenced in a study of blood T cell repertoires in COVID-19. Data came from immunoSEQ multiplex PCR; TCRdb stores just in-frame clones and leaves some out. There are 45,000 to 55,000 clones in the sample; around 83% occur only once, and about 1.4% lies in the top ten. Sequences were obtained from peripheral blood. These receptors were obtained from a man aged 50 to 59 with acute or convalescent COVID-19. Both conserved end residues are part of each CDR3. Each record gives: J gene, V gene, CDR3 protein.

>TRBJ1-5|TRBV9
CASSVAGDPDQPQHF
>TRBJ2-5|TRBV7-2
CASSLSGGRETQYF
>TRBJ2-7|TRBV7-2
CASSSKGLPNPYEQYF
>TRBJ2-3|TRBV9
CASSPGGRVYTDTQYF
>TRBJ1-2|TRBV18
CASSPSGTGANYGYTF
>TRBJ2-7|TRBV3-1/TRBV3-2
CASSQSLAGSYEQYF
>TRBJ2-1|TRBV9
CASSVGSSGSYNEQFF
>TRBJ2-1|TRBV5-1
CASSFSGRASNEQFF
>TRBJ2-7|TRBV28
CASSLWGQGPYEQYF
>TRBJ1-2|TRBV2
CASSDSDRHFNYGYTF
>TRBJ1-2|TRBV2
CASRGTGLVTGEGYTF
>TRBJ2-1|TRBV24-1
CATSDFLNEQFF
>TRBJ2-7|TRBV12-5
CASGLASGYEQYF
>TRBJ2-2|TRBV28
CASSFSSANTGELFF
>TRBJ2-7|TRBV28
CASLHSSYEQYF
>TRBJ1-4|TRBV9
CASSVAGGQEKLFF
>TRBJ1-3|TRBV5-1
CASSSDRGNTIYF
>TRBJ1-4|TRBV28
CASTLPDKELFF
>TRBJ1-4|TRBV18
CASSPSSRRGNEKLFF
>TRBJ1-3|TRBV7-2
CASSLVPGGGNTIYF
>TRBJ1-5|TRBV4-1
CASSQGQLYSNQPQHF
>TRBJ2-3|TRBV7-2
CASSSGLARKSKQYF
>TRBJ2-3|TRBV7-2
CASSLGAGPITDTQYF
>TRBJ1-4|TRBV7-6
CASSRVSATNEKLFF
>TRBJ1-2|TRBV29-1
CSVGGQGNYGYTF
>TRBJ2-6|TRBV5-1
CASSLGWTARFSGANVLTF
>TRBJ1-1|TRBV7-6
CASSLAGVGEAFF
>TRBJ2-5|TRBV4-1
CASSHPGGSTQETQYF
>TRBJ1-2|TRBV28
CASSASGQTNYGYTF
>TRBJ2-3|TRBV18
CASSLRLADQDTQYF
>TRBJ2-4|TRBV23-1
CASSQVGLARDIQYF
>TRBJ2-7|TRBV29-1
CSADGGPYEQYF
>TRBJ2-3|TRBV4-1
CASSSPSATDTQYF
>TRBJ1-2|TRBV28
CASSSLGHEYGYTF
>TRBJ2-1|TRBV2
CAISDRKDEQFF
>TRBJ2-1|TRBV5-1
CASSSQGGSYNEQFF
>TRBJ1-3|TRBV4-2
CASSLVTEAIGNTIYF
>TRBJ1-5|TRBV7-2
CASSKGGREPQHF
>TRBJ1-2|TRBV15
CATSRGQGADYTF
>TRBJ2-2|TRBV19
CASKSGLNTGELFF
>TRBJ2-5|TRBV29-1
CSVEDSTSGRFQETQYF
>TRBJ2-7|TRBV27
CASRRTGGVGESYEQYF